The T cell receptor beta chain described here comes from a study of cytomegalovirus exposure and HLA in healthy donors. Whole-study context: Assignment to the Caucasian-associated ancestry cluster applied to approximately 79% of the approximately 420 genotyped donors. Study observations and caveats: The study assumed roughly uniform donor sequencing depth for presence/absence analyses. Later on, a genetic analysis was performed. It linked a missense variant in DCLRE1C with V- and J-gene trimming of TCR beta. TCR association rates varied by HLA locus in a later analysis, with DRB1 highest and HLA-C lowest.

Regarding this clone: The antigen is undetermined.

From germline, CDR1 is SGHAT and CDR2 FQNNGV. The CDR3 sequence is 16 residues long. With V trimmed by 1 base and J by 4 bases, 6 bases remained unmatched. The study ran its PCR with 60 Vbeta and 13 Jbeta primers. Produced via immunoSEQ multiplex PCR; TCRdb's table is partial and in-frame only. The sample has roughly 120,000 clones; 74% are singletons. Sequences were obtained from PBMCs. The clonotype was recovered from a woman aged 50 to 60 in good health and CMV-seropositive. The chain couples TRBV11-2 to TRBJ2-1; TRBD2 agrees at 8 bases. CDR3 nucleotide sequence: TGTGCCAGCAGCTTAGTTCGGGGGGGCTCGTACAATGAGCAGTTCTTC. Translated: CASSLVRGGSYNEQFF.